This record looks at one TCR beta chain sequence and its context. This entry belongs to a study of blood T cell repertoires in COVID-19. In the study overall: Nucleic acid was either cDNA or gDNA, and it came from T cells, B-cell-depleted T cells, or PBMCs.

Original processing notes: Estimated nucleated cell counts came from reference gene primer amplification. Clones were sequenced by immunoSEQ multiplex PCR, and TCRdb holds only the in-frame ones, with some missing. V, J and clone size reflect that table, while D and trimming were determined from the DNA. The table records hundreds of thousands of clones, 88% of them present only once. The clonotype originates from a woman aged 40 to 55 who had recovered from COVID-19. Source material: peripheral blood.

The CDR3 sequence: CASSPGDRVQETQYF. In DNA form, the CDR3 reads TGTGCCAGCAGCCCAGGGGACAGGGTCCAGGAGACCCAGTACTTC. The gene calls are TRBV7-2 and TRBJ2-5; 9 nucleotides agree with TRBD1. Per germline, CDR1 SGHTA and CDR2 FQGNSA. V lost 5 bases, J lost 5 bases, and 9 bases stayed unmatched. The CDR3 contains 15 residues.